This T cell receptor beta chain was retrieved from a study of blood T cell repertoires in COVID-19 (dated by TCRdb to between 2020 and 2021). Background for the entire study: Samples covering the acute and convalescent phases of COVID-19 were provided by collaborators in the United States, Italy and Spain. The sample metadata nearly always contained a de-identified subject ID, COVID-19 status, age in years and sex. HLA class I and class II types, where available, came from metadata supplied by the sample provider rather than from assay-based typing. The material from the prospective study consisted of cDNA or gDNA derived from T cells, B-cell-depleted T cells, or PBMCs. A freely available public database, intended as a resource for researchers studying the immune response to SARS-CoV-2, is where the repertoires were released. Samples came from the ongoing ImmuneRACE study (first 160 participants) plus 1,254 subjects from 6 global collaborators. Deeply sampled blood TCRbeta repertoires from subjects exposed to, actively infected with, or recovered from COVID-19 were included in the dataset. Here is what the overall study found, with its caveats: The quantity of clinical and demographic metadata differed by source and by participant and was supplied without curation.

Cut back by 2 bases and 7 bases, the V and J ends lie 16 bases apart. The CDR1 and CDR2 encoded by the germline V gene are KGHDR and SFDVKD. Taken from cysteine to phenylalanine, the CDR3 has 15 residues. Only the CDR3 region is kept as DNA, spanning 45 bases read in frame from base 1. Participants in the prospective study were aged about 18 to 95 years, lived in over 20 United States geographic areas, and enrolled through a virtual design. To assign participants to cohorts, the prospective study relied on clinical history that participants themselves reported in a screening survey and a study questionnaire. For ImmuneRACE Cohort 3, a participant was defined as recovered based on two consecutive negative NP/OP PCR tests, clearance by a healthcare professional, or resolution of symptoms. In the prospective study, mobile phlebotomists collected whole blood, serum and a nasopharyngeal or oropharyngeal swab from each participant. Additional blood draws and questionnaires over an approximately two-month period could optionally be provided by prospective study participants. Before DNA extraction, prospective study blood samples were shipped either frozen or at room temperature.

The immunoSEQ Assay, a bias-controlled multiplex PCR, was used to amplify TCRbeta CDR3 regions from genomic DNA. In the original analysis: Within the assay, amplification of reference gene primers was used to estimate how many nucleated cells each sample contained. Sequence reads were collapsed and filtered to measure the absolute abundance of every unique TCRbeta CDR3 rearrangement. For each sample, productive Simpson clonality was calculated by taking the square root of Simpson's diversity index across productive rearrangements. TCRdb's version of the immuneACCESS table is confined to in-frame rearrangements and falls short of the full clone set. An unresolved V gene accounts for under half of the shortfall where checked; the remainder is of unknown origin. V and J calls and clone size are copied from that table; D and trimming were computed from the DNA. The sample table contains about 210,000 clones; only one count was recorded for about 81% of them. The ten largest clones represent around a tenth of the sample.

Points on this clone: Its antigen is unknown. There are no base qualities to consult, and no much larger clone falls within one base.

Material: PBMCs or T cells enriched from blood (not recorded which). The rearranged segments are TRBV24-1 and TRBJ1-2, with the D gene call left open. The TCR originated in a man aged 40-50 years who had recovered from COVID-19. The CDR3 protein is CATSDSPEGRGGYTF. The sequenced DNA is TGTGCCACCAGTGATTCGCCTGAAGGACGGGGTGGCTACACCTTC.